Listed below are T cell receptor beta chains from one sample, sequenced in a study of molecular identifiers for immune sequencing clone quantification. One entry per CDR3 protein results from TCRdb running MiXCR on the PCR reads. The table lists around 65,000 distinct CDR3 sequences, approximately 17% of them singletons. Sequencing was carried out using naive CD8+ T cells from blood, with Jurkat cell RNA spiked in. These TCRs come from a human donor in good health. Some libraries in this study had Jurkat cell RNA spiked in. Each CDR3 is given with its conserved first and last residue. The D gene is left open where the match is weak. Expanded clones are given a class, and other clones once, few, many or no size at all.

>NA|many|TRBJ1-5|TRBV7-6
CASSLAGYQPQHF
TGTGCCAGCAGCTTGGCAGGGTATCAGCCCCAGCATTTT
>NA|many|TRBJ2-3|TRBV20-1
CSAPGVTDTQYF
TGCAGTGCTCCCGGAGTTACAGATACGCAGTATTTT
>NA|NA|TRBJ2-3|TRBV11-3
CAGSLVGADTQCF
TGTGCCGGCAGCTTAGTAGGTGCAGATACGCAGTGTTTT
>TRBD2|many|TRBJ2-7|TRBV4-2
CASSQESAGGGTYEQYF
TGTGCCAGCAGCCAAGAATCGGCGGGAGGGGGAACCTACGAGCAGTACTTC
>TRBD2|many|TRBJ2-3|TRBV7-8
CASSSRISGGGGDTQYF
TGTGCCAGCAGCTCGCGAATTAGCGGGGGAGGGGGTGATACGCAGTATTTT
>TRBD2|NA|TRBJ2-7|TRBV29-1
CSVETSSSAGVSYEQYF
TGCAGCGTTGAAACCTCGAGCTCCGCGGGGGTTTCCTACGAGCAGTACTTC
>TRBD2|many|TRBJ2-6|TRBV7-8
CASSNLLLGGTGANVLTF
TGTGCCAGCAGCAACCTCCTCTTGGGAGGGACTGGGGCCAACGTCCTGACTTTC
>TRBD1|many|TRBJ1-1|TRBV12-3/TRBV12-4
CASSLAGTGRKFAEAFF
TGTGCCAGCAGTTTAGCCGGGACAGGGAGAAAGTTCGCTGAAGCTTTCTTT
>NA|many|TRBJ2-3|TRBV7-9
CASSLADAPVYTQYF
TGTGCCAGCAGCTTAGCCGACGCCCCCGTTTACACGCAGTATTTT
>NA|many|TRBJ2-3|TRBV6-1
CASSVGLDTITDTQYF
TGTGCCAGCAGTGTCGGGCTGGACACCATCACAGATACGCAGTATTTT
>NA|few|TRBJ2-7|TRBV30
CAWSVVGYEQYF
TGTGCCTGGAGTGTAGTCGGATACGAGCAGTACTTC
>NA|NA|TRBJ2-5|TRBV7-8
CASSLQVQETQYF
TGTGCCAGCAGCTTACAAGTCCAAGAGACCCAGTACTTC
>TRBD1|many|TRBJ2-3|TRBV3-1
CASVQTGSTDTQYF
TGTGCCAGCGTACAGACAGGGAGCACAGATACGCAGTATTTT
>NA|NA|TRBJ2-7|TRBV5-6
CAKVRPYEQYF
TGTGCCAAAGTCCGACCCTACGAGCAGTACTTC
>NA|NA|TRBJ2-3|TRBV9
CGSSALPGQNTDTQYF
TGTGGCAGCAGCGCTCTCCCGGGCCAGAACACAGATACGCAGTATTTT
>NA|many|TRBJ2-2|TRBV13
CASSVTFGTGELFF
TGTGCCAGCAGCGTGACTTTTGGCACCGGGGAGCTGTTTTTT
>NA|many|TRBJ2-7|TRBV5-6
CASSFGSGTYEQYF
TGTGCCAGCAGCTTCGGTAGCGGCACCTACGAGCAGTACTTC
>NA|medium-sized|TRBJ2-5|TRBV23-1
CASSPERDIEWETQYF
TGCGCCAGCAGTCCAGAACGGGACATTGAATGGGAGACCCAGTACTTC
>NA|many|TRBJ2-7|TRBV27
CASSLRIQGYEQYF
TGTGCCAGCAGTTTACGAATACAGGGCTACGAGCAGTACTTC
>TRBD2|NA|TRBJ2-3|TRBV4-1
CASSHRTSGSQDTQYF
TGCGCCAGCAGCCACAGGACTAGCGGGAGTCAGGATACGCAGTATTTT
>TRBD2|NA|TRBJ2-1|TRBV29-1
CSVETGGGFEQFF
TGCAGCGTTGAGACGGGAGGGGGATTTGAGCAGTTCTTC
>TRBD2|many|TRBJ2-1|TRBV3-1
CASSQDVLSGTSGPNEQFF
TGTGCCAGCAGCCAAGATGTACTCTCCGGGACTAGCGGTCCAAATGAGCAGTTCTTC
>NA|many|TRBJ2-1|TRBV24-1
CATSPRTGNEQFF
TGTGCCACCAGCCCTAGGACTGGAAATGAGCAGTTCTTC
>NA|few|TRBJ2-7|TRBV6-2/TRBV6-3
CASSYSQLETYEQYF
TGTGCCAGCAGTTACTCCCAGCTAGAAACCTACGAGCAGTACTTC
>NA|NA|TRBJ2-7|TRBV7-9
CASSLSESYEQYF
TGTGCCAGCAGCTTATCCGAGTCCTACGAGCAGTACTTC
>TRBD1|few|TRBJ1-1|TRBV7-9
CASSPRTGGLGTTEAFF
TGTGCCAGCAGCCCCCGGACAGGGGGCTTAGGGACAACTGAAGCTTTCTTT